Shown below are 23 T cell receptor beta chains from a single sample sequenced in a study of blood T cell repertoires in COVID-19. Repertoires were generated with immunoSEQ multiplex PCR, while TCRdb's copy carries only in-frame clones and drops some. The sample has 55,000 to 85,000 clones; over 75% are singletons. Material: peripheral blood. These receptors all stem from a woman aged 18-30 years with acute or convalescent COVID-19.

This chain links TRBV2 with TRBJ2-5, with a possible D match to TRBD2 (5 bases). The CDR3 runs 16 residues. V was pared by 3 bases and J by 5 bases, with 19 bases between. Germline CDR1 is SNHLY and CDR2 is FYNNEI. CDR3: CASSERVSQFGETQYF. The DNA of the CDR3 is TGTGCCAGCAGTGAGAGGGTTTCACAGTTTGGGGAGACCCAGTACTTC.

The chain is built from TRBV11-2 and TRBJ2-7; weak D call: TRBD2 (6 bases). V lost 5 bases and J lost 6, with 20 bases in between. CDR3 length equals 15 residues. CDR1 is SGHAT and CDR2 is FQNNGV in the germline V gene. As DNA, the CDR3 is TGTGCCAGCAGCGCCGCGACTAGTGTCGTCGCCGAGCAGTACTTC. Amino acid sequence: CASSAATSVVAEQYF.

The chain has TRBV29-1 and TRBJ2-1; the match to TRBD2 covers 8 bases. V was pared by 4 bases and J by 4 bases, with 12 bases of the junction left unmatched. Germline V CDR1 and CDR2: SQVTM, ANQGSEA. The CDR3 totals 16 residues. CDR3 DNA sequence: TGCAGCGTTGTAGGTGAAACTAGCGGTCGATACAATGAGCAGTTCTTC. Protein: CSVVGETSGRYNEQFF.

The chain is built from TRBV7-2 and TRBJ1-4; no reliable D call. Trimming pared 5 bases from V and 1 base from J, leaving 11 bases between. Germline CDR1 is SGHTA and CDR2 is FQGNSA. The CDR3 covers 15 residues. CDR3 sequence: CASSKEGLTNEKLFF. CDR3 nucleotides: TGTGCCAGCAGCAAAGAGGGTCTAACTAATGAAAAACTGTTTTTT.

V usage is TRBV5-1 and J usage is TRBJ2-3; no definite D call. The CDR3 runs to 14 residues. V was trimmed by 1 base and J by 2 bases, leaving 8 bases between them. Germline lookup yields CDR1 SGHRS and CDR2 YFSETQ. CDR3 in amino acids: CASSLSRPTDTQYF. DNA for the CDR3: TGCGCCAGCAGCTTGTCCCGTCCCACAGATACGCAGTATTTT. The complete variable domain, with remaining parts taken from reference TRBV5-1 and TRBJ2-3, reads KAGVTQTPRYLIKTRGQQVTLSCSPISGHRSVSWYQQTPGQGLQFLFEYFSETQRNKGNFPGRFSGRQFSNSRSEMNVSTLELGDSALYLCASSLSRPTDTQYFGPGTRLTVL.

The rearrangement uses TRBV7-9 and TRBJ1-3; D call uncertain. The V gene's germline CDR1 is SEHNR and CDR2 FQNEAQ (reference sequence). Trimming shortened V by 7 bases and J by 1 base, and 14 bases separated the two germline ends. The CDR3 sequence is 15 residues long. For the CDR3, the DNA is TGTGCCAGCACCCACTCCCCGGGATCTGGAAACACCATATATTTT. Protein: CASTHSPGSGNTIYF.

The rearrangement links TRBV5-1 to TRBJ1-4; TRBD1 matches 7 bases. Germline loops: CDR1 SGHRS, CDR2 YFSETQ. V trimming: 4 bases; J trimming: 0 bases; junction bases outside the gene matches: 6. CDR3 size: 16 residues. The CDR3 DNA is TGCGCCAGCAGCCCGGGACAGATGGCAACTAATGAAAAACTGTTTTTT. This sequence encodes CASSPGQMATNEKLFF. The whole variable domain, filled in from reference TRBV5-1 and TRBJ1-4, reads KAGVTQTPRYLIKTRGQQVTLSCSPISGHRSVSWYQQTPGQGLQFLFEYFSETQRNKGNFPGRFSGRQFSNSRSEMNVSTLELGDSALYLCASSPGQMATNEKLFFGSGTQLSVL.

The chain joins TRBV4-1 to TRBJ2-2, with D possibly matching TRBD2 (6 bases). CDR1 MGHRA and CDR2 YSYEKL come from the germline V gene. The ends were cut back, 1 base at V and 5 bases at J, with 11 bases in the middle. The CDR3 is 15 residues long. The CDR3: CASSQGRRETGELFF. DNA of the CDR3: TGCGCCAGCAGCCAAGGTCGGAGGGAGACCGGGGAGCTGTTTTTT.

This clone was seen only once. The V gene is TRBV13, the J gene TRBJ2-7, with 7 bases lining up with TRBD1. The CDR3 covers 16 residues. After removal of 0 bases from V and 4 bases from J, the junction contained 9 bases not matched to a gene. The germline V gene encodes CDR1 PRHDT and CDR2 FYEKMQ (reference sequence). The CDR3 loop is CASSLGLGQEKYEQYF. The CDR3 bases are TGTGCCAGCAGCTTAGGCCTCGGACAGGAGAAATACGAGCAGTACTTC.

The chain uses TRBV5-6 and TRBJ1-6; 7 nucleotides line up with TRBD1. CDR3 length: 15 residues. J lost 4 bases, V lost 3 bases, and 4 bases had no gene match. From germline, CDR1 is SGHDT and CDR2 YYEEEE. DNA of the CDR3: TGTGCCAGCAGCTGGAACAGGGGATATAATTCACCCCTCCACTTT. It codes for CASSWNRGYNSPLHF. Based on the CDR3 plus reference TRBV5-6 and TRBJ1-6, the full variable domain is DAGVTQSPTHLIKTRGQQVTLRCSPKSGHDTVSWYQQALGQGPQFIFQYYEEEERQRGNFPDRFSGHQFPNYSSELNVNALLLGDSALYLCASSWNRGYNSPLHFGNGTRLTVT.

The rearrangement links TRBV5-8 to TRBJ2-1; D perhaps matches TRBD2 (6 bases). The CDR3 runs to 16 residues. The V and J ends lost 3 bases and 1 base respectively, with 14 bases between them. Germline V CDR1 and CDR2: SGHTS, YDEGEE. The CDR3 region is CASSYRLGRSYNEQFF. The CDR3, as DNA: TGTGCCAGCAGCTATCGACTAGGGCGGTCCTACAATGAGCAGTTCTTC.

The chain uses TRBV5-5 and TRBJ1-3; D not certain. With 0 bases removed from V and 0 bases from J, the gap between germline ends came to 4 bases. Per germline, CDR1 SGHKS and CDR2 YYEKEE (reference sequence). The CDR3 spans 14 residues. The CDR3 region is CASSLVSSGNTIYF. The CDR3 region has the DNA TGTGCCAGCAGCTTGGTCTCCTCTGGAAACACCATATATTTT.

This clone has only one observation. The rearrangement joins TRBV28 to TRBJ2-7, with D possibly TRBD1 on 5 matching bases. This CDR3 region has 14 residues. Trimming left V 8 bases short and J 6 bases short, with 20 bases between. Germline loops: CDR1 MDHEN, CDR2 SYDVKM. CDR3 sequence (DNA): TGTGCCAGCGCCTCCCCAGGGTTTGGAAGCGAGCAGTACTTC. Translating it yields CASASPGFGSEQYF.

The chain joins TRBV6-6 to TRBJ1-1; D remains ambiguous. The CDR3 is 14 residues long. V lost 3 bases and J lost 1, with 9 bases in between. In germline, CDR1 is MNHNY, CDR2 SVGAGI (reference sequence). The DNA for the CDR3 is TGTGCCAGCAGTTATGGGCAGACGAACACTGAAGCTTTCTTT. This translates into CASSYGQTNTEAFF.

The V and J genes are TRBV6-4 and TRBJ1-1; 7 bases line up with TRBD1. Germline CDR1 MRHNA, CDR2 SNTAGT. The CDR3 sequence is 14 residues long. V lost 7 bases to trimming and J lost 1 base; unmatched junction nucleotides: 6. CDR3 in amino acids: CASTRDSENTEAFF. The CDR3 bases are TGTGCCAGCACCCGGGACAGCGAGAACACTGAAGCTTTCTTT.

This clone was seen a handful of times. The chain has TRBV5-5 and TRBJ1-6; D is possibly TRBD1 (6 bases). Trimming shortened V by 2 bases and J by 6 bases, and 9 bases separated the two germline ends. The CDR3 totals 14 residues. The germline V gene encodes CDR1 SGHKS and CDR2 YYEKEE (reference sequence). CDR3 DNA: TGTGCCAGCAGCTTAACAGGGCCTAATTCACCCCTCCACTTT. Translated: CASSLTGPNSPLHF.

The rearrangement links TRBV15 to TRBJ2-1; 8 bases map to TRBD1. The length of the CDR3 is 15 residues. Germline V lookup: CDR1 LNHNV, CDR2 YYDKDF (reference sequence). With 2 bases clipped from V and 4 bases from J, the junction kept 4 bases outside the gene matches. The chain's CDR3 is CATSRSRGPYNEQFF. The CDR3, as DNA: TGTGCCACCAGCAGATCCAGGGGGCCATACAATGAGCAGTTCTTC.

In its sample, this clone was seen once. This sequence joins TRBV4-1 and TRBJ2-2, with 9 positions matching TRBD1. With V trimmed by 4 bases and J by 6 bases, 9 bases remained unmatched. Germline lookup yields CDR1 MGHRA and CDR2 YSYEKL. This CDR3 is 16 amino acids long. In DNA, the CDR3 is TGCGCCAGCAGCCGTCCCGGGACAGGGCAGGCCGGGGAGCTGTTTTTT. It specifies CASSRPGTGQAGELFF.

This chain uses TRBV12-3 or TRBV12-4 with TRBJ2-7, with 8 bases that match TRBD2. J lost 6 bases, V lost 6 bases, and 1 base had no gene match. This CDR3 is built from 11 residues. CDR3 sequence: CASSREGEQYF. For the CDR3, the DNA is TGTGCCAGCAGCCGGGAGGGCGAGCAGTACTTC.

The chain recombines TRBV7-9 with TRBJ2-5; 12 nucleotides agree with TRBD2. V lost 3 bases and J lost 4; bases outside the gene matches: 0. CDR3 length equals 14 residues. Germline-derived CDR1 and CDR2 are SEHNR and FQNEAQ (reference sequence). CDR3 sequence reads: CASSLGLAGETQYF. CDR3 DNA sequence: TGTGCCAGCAGCTTGGGACTAGCGGGAGAGACCCAGTACTTC. The full variable domain, rest sourced from reference TRBV7-9 and TRBJ2-5, is DTGVSQNPRHKITKRGQNVTFRCDPISEHNRLYWYRQTLGQGPEFLTYFQNEAQLEKSRLLSDRFSAERPKGSFSTLEIQRTEQGDSAMYLCASSLGLAGETQYFGPGTRLLVL.

The chain employs TRBV14 and TRBJ2-1; 7 nucleotides align to TRBD2. The CDR3 has 16 residues. The germline gives CDR1 SGHDN, CDR2 FVKESK. Trimming removed 1 base from V and 4 bases from J; junction bases left unmatched: 7. CDR3 in DNA: TGTGCCAGCAGCCAAGTTCGCCTAGCGGAGTACAATGAGCAGTTCTTC. Residues: CASSQVRLAEYNEQFF.

This sequence joins TRBV7-9 and TRBJ2-1, with 9 bases lining up with TRBD2. Trimming took 7 bases from V and 5 from J; bases not matched to a gene: 9. CDR3 length: 15 residues. The germline V gene encodes CDR1 SEHNR and CDR2 FQNEAQ (reference sequence). The CDR3 DNA reads as TGTGCCAGCATCGGCGGGGGGGCCGTCCACAATGAGCAGTTCTTC. Its protein product is CASIGGGAVHNEQFF.

DNA for the CDR3: TGTGCCAGTAGCGCCGGTCGGAGCGACTACGAGCAGTACTTC. This translates into CASSAGRSDYEQYF. The gene calls are TRBV19 and TRBJ2-7, with D hard to call. Between the trimmed V and J ends, which lost 6 bases and 3 bases, there was a span of 15 bases. Germline V gives CDR1 LNHDA, CDR2 SQIVND (reference sequence). The CDR3 totals 14 residues.